This is a list of T cell receptor beta chains from one sample in a study of cytotoxic CD8 clonotypes in ibrutinib-treated CLL. The data were produced by immunoSEQ multiplex PCR, yet TCRdb's version contains in-frame clones alone and is incomplete. This table holds 110,000 to 150,000 clones, about 80% found once. This specimen consisted of PBMCs, obtained after 24 months of ibrutinib treatment. The receptor set was obtained from a human donor with chronic lymphocytic leukemia. CDR3s include the opening cysteine and the closing phenylalanine or tryptophan. D genes are given only for firm matches. Clone size appears in some rows only: once, few, many, or a class for an expanded clone.

j_call | d_call | v_call | clone_size | cdr3_nt | cdr3_aa
TRBJ2-7 | - | TRBV11-2 | - | TGTGCCAGCAGCTTCCGGACGAGCTCCTACGAGCAGTACTTC | CASSFRTSSYEQYF
TRBJ2-7 | TRBD2 | TRBV7-6 | few | TGTGCCAGCAGCTTAAACCCGGTAGCGGGAGGGGCCTACGAGCAGTACTTC | CASSLNPVAGGAYEQYF
TRBJ2-1 | - | TRBV6-5 | - | TGTGCCAGCAGTTACTCGGGGCTAGCGAAAGGCAATGAGCAGTTCTTC | CASSYSGLAKGNEQFF
TRBJ1-2 | - | TRBV2 | - | TGTGCCAGCAGTCCCCGGGGGGGAACTAACTATGGCTACACCTTC | CASSPRGGTNYGYTF
TRBJ2-7 | TRBD2 | TRBV2 | - | TGTGCCAGCACAATCCCCGGGACTAGCGGCTCCTACGAGCAGTACTTC | CASTIPGTSGSYEQYF
TRBJ2-3 | - | TRBV7-8 | - | TGTGCCAGCATGCGAAGGACGGACTCGGGTACGCAGTATTTT | CASMRRTDSGTQYF
TRBJ2-5 | - | TRBV15 | - | TGTGCCACCAGCAGAGATTCAGAGACCCAGTACTTC | CATSRDSETQYF
TRBJ1-6 | TRBD1 | TRBV27 | once | TGTGCCAGCGGACAGGGGGTGAGGGATTCACCCCTCCACTTT | CASGQGVRDSPLHF
TRBJ1-1 | - | TRBV25-1 | - | TGTGCCAGCAGTGAATTTCCAGGGAACACTGAAGCTTTCTTT | CASSEFPGNTEAFF
TRBJ2-7 | TRBD2 | TRBV7-2 | - | TGTGCCAGCAGCCGGACTAGCGGGAGCCCCGGGCAGTACTTC | CASSRTSGSPGQYF
TRBJ2-1 | - | TRBV28 | - | TGTGCCAGCAGGGTTAGCTCGGGTGAGCAGTTCTTC | CASRVSSGEQFF
TRBJ2-7 | - | TRBV19 | - | TGTGCCAGTACCCCCAGGGAAGGAGACTACGAGCAGTACTTC | CASTPREGDYEQYF
TRBJ1-2 | TRBD1 | TRBV25-1 | - | TGTGCCAGCAGCTTGGGACAGGCAGCTGGCTACACCTTC | CASSLGQAAGYTF
TRBJ1-2 | - | TRBV7-2 | - | TGTGCCAGCAGCTTACCAGGGGAAGGCTACACCTTC | CASSLPGEGYTF
TRBJ1-6 | - | TRBV7-3 | - | TGTGCCAGCGGGGAGGCGGGCGGAAATTCACCCCTCCACTTT | CASGEAGGNSPLHF
TRBJ2-3 | - | TRBV7-3 | - | TGTGCCAGCAGCTTTTGGAGCCCCCCAGATACGCAGTATTTT | CASSFWSPPDTQYF
TRBJ1-5 | - | TRBV28 | - | TGTGCCAGCAGTTTTCAGCCCCAGCATTTT | CASSFQPQHF
TRBJ1-2 | TRBD1 | TRBV4-2 | - | TGTGCCAGCAGCCAACGAGGGGGCGAATCGGGCTACACCTTC | CASSQRGGESGYTF
TRBJ2-3 | - | TRBV4-2 | - | TGTGCCAGCAGCCAAGATGTGGAAGATACGCAGTATTTT | CASSQDVEDTQYF
TRBJ2-5 | TRBD2 | TRBV7-2 | - | TGTGCCAGCACCGGGGGAGGGTCCGGGGGGACCCAGTACTTC | CASTGGGSGGTQYF
TRBJ2-6 | - | TRBV11-3 | - | TGTGCCAGCACGATCTCTGGGGCCAACGTCCTGACTTTC | CASTISGANVLTF
TRBJ1-4 | - | TRBV6-6 | - | TGTGCCACCGCCCGGGGGGACATAACTAATGAAAAACTGTTTTTT | CATARGDITNEKLFF
TRBJ1-5 | - | TRBV28 | few | TGTGCCAGCAGTTTAACCCCACAGGGTGGCAATCAGCCCCAGCATTTT | CASSLTPQGGNQPQHF
TRBJ1-1 | TRBD1 | TRBV6-4 | - | TGTGCCAGCAAGAGACAGGGGAACACTGAAGCTTTCTTT | CASKRQGNTEAFF
TRBJ1-2 | - | TRBV5-6 | - | TGTGCCAGCAGCTTCGGGACTAACTATGGCTACACCTTC | CASSFGTNYGYTF
TRBJ2-5 | - | TRBV7-2 | - | TGTGCCAGCAGCTCCCGAGGGCAGTCAGAGACCCAGTACTTC | CASSSRGQSETQYF
TRBJ2-6 | - | TRBV7-2 | few | TGTGCCAGCAGCTTGGAGGGGAACTCTGGGGCCAACGTCCTGACTTTC | CASSLEGNSGANVLTF
TRBJ2-5 | TRBD2 | TRBV2 | - | TGTGCCAGCACCTCCCTCGGGGGGGAGACCCAGTACTTC | CASTSLGGETQYF
TRBJ2-3 | - | TRBV11-3 | - | TGTGCCAGCAGCTTAGGTGGGACAGATACGCAGTATTTT | CASSLGGTDTQYF
TRBJ2-5 | TRBD1 | TRBV5-1 | - | TGCGCCAGCAGCCCAAGGACAGGCACACAAGAGACCCAGTACTTC | CASSPRTGTQETQYF
TRBJ1-4 | - | TRBV5-1 | - | TGCGCCAGCAGCCGATTCGACAGGAACAATGAAAAACTGTTTTTT | CASSRFDRNNEKLFF
TRBJ2-1 | - | TRBV15 | - | TGTGCCACCAGCCCAGCCAGCCCCCTGGATGAGCAGTTCTTC | CATSPASPLDEQFF
TRBJ2-6 | - | TRBV7-6 | - | TGTGCCAGCAGCGCAAGACACTCTGGGGCCAACGTCCTGACTTTC | CASSARHSGANVLTF
TRBJ2-5 | TRBD2 | TRBV29-1 | - | TGCAGCGTCCTACCCATAGCGGGGGACGAAAAGACCCAGTACTTC | CSVLPIAGDEKTQYF
TRBJ2-1 | TRBD2 | TRBV28 | - | TGTGCCAGCAGAACGGGACTAGCGGGCGGGCAGTTCTTC | CASRTGLAGGQFF
TRBJ1-1 | - | TRBV30 | - | TGTGCCTGGAGTGTGGGCAACGCGGCTTTCTTT | CAWSVGNAAFF
TRBJ1-2 | - | TRBV4-3 | - | TGCGCCAGCAGCCAATCCACCAACCCGCGATATGGCTACACCTTC | CASSQSTNPRYGYTF
TRBJ1-5 | - | TRBV19 | - | TGTGCCAGTAGTCCCAGGCTCAATCAGCCCCAGCATTTT | CASSPRLNQPQHF
TRBJ1-1 | - | TRBV2 | - | TGTGCCAGCAGTGAAGAGGGAACGGACACTGAAGCTTTCTTT | CASSEEGTDTEAFF
TRBJ2-2 | - | TRBV6-1 | - | TGTGCCAGCAGTGAATTCGGGGAGCTGTTTTTT | CASSEFGELFF
TRBJ2-7 | - | TRBV7-3 | - | TGTGCCAGCAGCCCAGACAGGAGCTCCTACGAGCAGTACTTC | CASSPDRSSYEQYF